The subject of this entry is one T cell receptor beta chain. Deletions cut 8 bases from V and 9 bases from J, with 16 bases between. This CDR3 region has 12 residues. The germline V gene has CDR1 MNHEY and CDR2 SVGAGI. This sample is part of a study of blood T cell repertoires in COVID-19. Clones were sequenced by immunoSEQ multiplex PCR, and TCRdb holds only the in-frame ones, with some missing. This table has fewer than 250,000 clones, around 86% appearing once. The chain carries TRBV6-5 and TRBJ2-5, with D possibly being TRBD2 (5 bases). Material for sequencing was PBMCs or T cells enriched from blood (not recorded which). The clonotype comes from a woman in her 50s who had recovered from COVID-19. For the CDR3, the DNA is TGTGCCAGCGGTCTAGCTGGGATGGCCCAGTACTTC. Its translation is CASGLAGMAQYF.